The 27 T cell receptor beta chains reported below all come from one sample, sequenced in a study of blood T cells in healthy people across ages. Then a second PCR, running about 6 to 12 cycles, was carried out with a sample-barcoded 5' primer and a J-beta primer mix. TCRdb passed the 5' RACE reads through MiXCR, listing each CDR3 protein once. Here the sample spans 780,000 or so distinct CDR3 sequences, roughly three fifths being singletons. The sequencing input was blood. The receptors derive from a man aged 40-49 years in good health.

In this sample, this clonotype turned up once. This sequence joins TRBV2 and TRBJ2-7; either TRBD1 or TRBD2 may fit D (5 bases each). TRBJ2-5 matches the DNA end more closely, so the J call is doubtful. CDR3 length: 14 amino acids. CDR1 and CDR2 (germline): SNHLY, FYNNEI. Written as DNA, the CDR3 is TGTGCCAGCAGCGGCGACAGAGGGGAAGAGACCCAGTACTTC. It codes for CASSGDRGEETQYF.

The chain recombines TRBV25-1 with TRBJ2-1, with 7 bases aligning to TRBD1. V shed 2 bases, J shed 6 bases, and the junction held 7 bases outside the gene matches. The CDR3 has 15 residues. From germline, CDR1 is MGHDK and CDR2 SYGVNS. The CDR3 sequence is CASSEPGQQFNEQFF. The CDR3 nucleotides are TGTGCCAGCAGTGAACCGGGACAGCAATTCAATGAGCAGTTCTTC.

A few counts support this clonotype. This could be a read error, since a much larger clone is one nucleotide away. The chain has TRBV29-1 and TRBJ2-5, with TRBD1 matching 8 bases. Germline CDR1 SQVTM, CDR2 ANQGSEA. This CDR3 spans 15 amino acids. V shed 6 bases and J 11 bases; nucleotides not matched to a gene: 20. CDR3 nucleotide sequence: TGCAGCGTCCGCGGACAGGGTGACGGCAGCGGTGAGCAGTACTTC. This translates into CSVRGQGDGSGEQYF.

This chain's CDR3 is CASSASGGAGNEQFF. Written as DNA, the CDR3 is TGTGCCAGCAGCGCTAGCGGGGGGGCAGGCAATGAGCAGTTCTTC. The chain uses TRBV7-3 and TRBJ2-1, with 12 bases identical to TRBD2. Germline-derived CDR1 and CDR2 are SGHTA and FQGTGA. The J segment lost 6 bases and the V segment lost 5 bases, leaving 5 bases of the junction unmatched. The CDR3 length is 15 residues.

The chain links TRBV24-1 to TRBJ1-5, with D unresolved. Trimming left V 1 base short and J 4 bases short, with 7 bases between. Germline-derived CDR1 and CDR2 are KGHDR and SFDVKD. The CDR3 extends over 14 amino acids. The CDR3 here is CATSDFQFNQPQHF. The CDR3 coding sequence is TGTGCCACCAGTGATTTCCAGTTTAATCAGCCCCAGCATTTT.

The count of this clonotype is one. The gene calls are TRBV20-1 and TRBJ2-1; 8 positions match TRBD1. Germline V gene lookup returns CDR1 DFQATT and CDR2 SNEGSKA (reference sequence). The CDR3 runs to 12 residues. J lost 9 bases, V lost 2 bases, and 3 bases had no gene match. CDR3 DNA: TGCAGTGCTAGACAGGGGGCCAGTGAGCAGTTCTTC. Translating gives CSARQGASEQFF.

The chain has TRBV6-2 or TRBV6-3 and TRBJ2-4; D not resolved. The J call may not be correct, given that the DNA end is closer to TRBJ2-7. The germline V gene encodes CDR1 MNHEY and CDR2 SVGEGT. This CDR3 is 11 amino acids long. CDR3 sequence reads: CATSGVDEQYF. CDR3 DNA: TGTGCCACATCCGGAGTCGACGAGCAGTACTTC.

The chain carries TRBV6-5 and TRBJ2-7, with 7 bases that match TRBD1. The CDR3 spans 14 residues. J gave up 4 bases and V 6 bases, and 9 bases lay outside the gene matches. The germline V gene encodes CDR1 MNHEY and CDR2 SVGAGI. The CDR3 bases are TGTGCCAGCAGGGAAAGGGGACAGAGATACGAGCAGTACTTC. Amino acid sequence: CASRERGQRYEQYF.

V usage is TRBV4-2 and J usage is TRBJ1-1; D uncertain. The CDR3 sequence is 14 residues long. Germline V gene sequence: CDR1 LGHNA, CDR2 YNFKEQ. The V end was cut by 1 base, the J end by 5 bases, with 11 bases between. The CDR3 is CASSQASVMTEAFF. CDR3 bases: TGTGCCAGCAGCCAAGCTTCGGTAATGACTGAAGCTTTCTTT.

This clonotype was counted a few times. This sequence joins TRBV5-6 and TRBJ2-7; 7 bases match TRBD1. This CDR3 is 17 amino acids long. The V segment lost 0 bases and the J segment 7 bases; nucleotides outside the gene matches: 16. The germline gives CDR1 SGHDT, CDR2 YYEEEE. The CDR3 bases are TGTGCCAGCAGCTTGGAAGGGGGCCGCCGGCTCCTAGAGGAGCAGTACTTC. Its translation is CASSLEGGRRLLEEQYF.

For this clonotype: A read error is possible here, since a much larger clone lies one base away. The rearrangement uses TRBV24-1 and TRBJ2-1; no clear D gene. V was shortened by 5 bases and J by 3 bases, with 1 base between the two germline ends. The CDR3 totals 11 residues. Looked up from germline, CDR1 is KGHDR and CDR2 is SFDVKD. The CDR3 loop reads CATSGYNEQFF. In DNA form, the CDR3 reads TGTGCCACCAGTGGCTACAATGAGCAGTTCTTC.

This chain uses TRBV10-3 with TRBJ2-3; the D gene is possibly TRBD2 (5 bases). The CDR3 covers 16 residues. In germline, CDR1 is ENHRY, CDR2 SYGVKD. Trimming took 0 bases from V and 6 from J, leaving 16 bases between them. The CDR3 DNA reads as TGTGCCATCAGTGAGTCTTTGCGGCCCCCGGGGGATACGCAGTATTTT. Translating gives CAISESLRPPGDTQYF.

This chain joins TRBV6-5 and TRBJ1-2; 8 positions agree with TRBD1. The germline V gene has CDR1 MNHEY and CDR2 SVGAGI. V gave up 6 bases and J gave up 7 bases; unmatched junction bases: 7. The CDR3 sequence is 13 residues long. The chain's CDR3 is CASRGQGAVGYTF. The CDR3 coding sequence is TGTGCCAGCAGGGGGCAGGGGGCGGTTGGCTACACCTTC.

The chain carries TRBV29-1 and TRBJ1-6, with 9 bases identical to TRBD1. With V trimmed by 7 bases and J by 10 bases, 8 bases remained unmatched. CDR3 length: 13 amino acids. Germline loops: CDR1 SQVTM, CDR2 ANQGSEA. The CDR3 nucleotides read TGCAGCGCGAGGGACAGGGATGAATCACCCCTCCACTTT. It codes for CSARDRDESPLHF.

The V call is TRBV3-1, the J call TRBJ2-5; D uncertain. Germline V CDR1 and CDR2: LGHDT, YNNKEL (reference sequence). The CDR3 is 12 amino acids. V lost 1 base and J lost 10, with 10 bases in between. The CDR3 protein is CASSQASWGQYF. CDR3 nucleotides: TGTGCCAGCAGCCAAGCATCTTGGGGCCAGTACTTC.

The genes are TRBV7-8 and TRBJ2-5, with 9 bases matching TRBD1. The CDR3 length is 15 residues. Unmatched junction bases numbered 8, after V lost 5 bases and J lost 4 bases. Germline CDR1 and CDR2: SGHVS and FQNEAQ. The DNA of the CDR3 is TGTGCCAGCAGCGCCATACAGGGGGCGGGAGAGACCCAGTACTTC. Translation gives CASSAIQGAGETQYF.

This sequence joins TRBV12-3 or TRBV12-4 and TRBJ2-3; TRBD2 might be the D (6 bases). The CDR3 extends over 14 amino acids. V was clipped by 3 bases and J by 9 bases, with 16 bases between them. The CDR3 is CASSLALGGITQYF. The CDR3 DNA sequence: TGTGCCAGCAGTTTGGCCCTTGGGGGGATCACGCAGTATTTT.

V usage is TRBV7-2 and J usage is TRBJ2-7, with TRBD2 as a possible D gene (6 bases). The CDR3 length is 15 residues. Deletions cut 5 bases from V and 0 bases from J, with 14 bases between. Germline V gene data show CDR1 as SGHTA and CDR2 as FQGNSA. CDR3 sequence: CASSPQAGSSYEQYF. CDR3 bases: TGTGCCAGCAGCCCCCAAGCGGGTAGCTCCTACGAGCAGTACTTC.

This clonotype was detected many times. CDR3 coding DNA: TGTGCCTGGAGTGGGGGTAGCGGGGGTCTAGCCTACAATGAGCAGTACTTC. Protein product: CAWSGGSGGLAYNEQYF. This chain joins TRBV30 and TRBJ2-1, with 9 bases matching TRBD2. The J call may be incorrect, as the DNA end agrees better with TRBJ2-7. This CDR3 comprises 17 residues. Germline V CDR1 and CDR2: GTSNPN, SVGIG (reference sequence).

This clonotype occurred a few times. This sequence joins TRBV12-3 or TRBV12-4 and TRBJ2-5; 9 nucleotides agree with TRBD1. V shed 1 base and J 10 bases; nucleotides not matched to a gene: 13. The CDR3 totals 16 residues. CDR3: CASSLVPGQGLSVQYF. CDR3 coding DNA: TGTGCCAGCAGTTTAGTCCCGGGACAGGGTCTAAGTGTCCAGTACTTC.

The chain uses TRBV7-2 and TRBJ2-5, with 9 bases identical to TRBD2. This CDR3 comprises 14 residues. Germline lookup yields CDR1 SGHTA and CDR2 FQGNSA. V was clipped by 5 bases and J by 7 bases; unmatched bases: 8. The CDR3: CASSLVAGAGTQYF. CDR3 coding DNA: TGTGCCAGCAGCCTTGTAGCGGGAGCAGGGACCCAGTACTTC.

This chain uses TRBV29-1 with TRBJ2-2; TRBD1 matches at 9 bases. Germline V gene sequence: CDR1 SQVTM, CDR2 ANQGSEA. The V and J ends lost 4 bases and 5 bases, in that order; junction bases with no gene match: 5. This CDR3 is 14 amino acids long. The CDR3 sequence: CSVGGTGWTGELFF. CDR3 coding DNA: TGCAGCGTTGGGGGGACAGGGTGGACCGGGGAGCTGTTTTTT.

This clonotype was seen a few times. The V gene is TRBV7-2, the J gene TRBJ2-1; D call uncertain. CDR3 length: 14 amino acids. V dropped 5 bases and J dropped 3 bases, with 11 bases sitting between them. Germline V gene data show CDR1 as SGHTA and CDR2 as FQGNSA. For the CDR3, the DNA is TGTGCCAGCAGCCGCGAGCGAAGCTACAATGAGCAGTTCTTC. Translating it yields CASSRERSYNEQFF.

This clonotype came up a few times. The V call is TRBV7-6, the J call TRBJ2-1, with D uncertain. The CDR3 totals 13 residues. In germline, CDR1 is SGHVS, CDR2 FNYEAQ. Trimming took 6 bases from V and 8 from J, leaving 14 bases between them. The CDR3 nucleotides read TGTGCCAGCAGTCTTAAACTTCGCCATGAGCAGTTCTTC. Its translation: CASSLKLRHEQFF.

Notes on this clonotype: The junction shows a germline mismatch at one end, possibly a read error. The J gene is TRBJ2-7, the V gene TRBV5-1; either TRBD1 or TRBD2 may supply D (5 bases each). Germline CDR1 is SGHRS and CDR2 is YFSETQ. The CDR3 has 14 residues. This CDR3 reads CVSSLGTGSYEQYF. CDR3 coding DNA: TGCGTCAGCAGCTTGGGGACGGGCTCCTACGAGCAGTACTTC.

The chain couples TRBV7-3 to TRBJ1-6; no reliable D call. From germline, CDR1 is SGHTA and CDR2 FQGTGA. This CDR3 is 13 amino acids long. V lost 8 bases, J lost 0 bases, and 5 bases lay in between. CDR3 in DNA: TGTGCCAGCGGTTTCTCCTATAATTCACCCCTCCACTTT. Encoded protein: CASGFSYNSPLHF.

This sequence joins TRBV29-1 and TRBJ2-1; D gene unclear. CDR1 and CDR2 from the germline V gene are SQVTM and ANQGSEA. The germline V and J ends were trimmed by 8 bases and 4 bases, with 18 bases remaining between them. This CDR3 has 14 amino acids. CDR3 amino acids: CSTNRAVGYNEQFF. The CDR3 DNA sequence: TGCAGCACTAACCGGGCAGTAGGTTACAATGAGCAGTTCTTC.